This record looks at one TCR beta chain sequence and its context. The antigen it binds to is not known. The record has no base qualities; no much larger clone is one base away. The sample originates from a study of blood T cell repertoires in COVID-19 (TCRdb year 2020). A note on the overall study: Collaborator samples came from the United States, Italy and Spain and covered acute and convalescent phases of COVID-19. The repertoires were released in a freely available public database meant as a resource for research on the immune response to SARS-CoV-2. The material from the prospective study consisted of cDNA or gDNA derived from T cells, B-cell-depleted T cells, or PBMCs. Where available, HLA class I and class II types were taken from metadata supplied by the sample provider and were not determined by assay-based typing. The samples were drawn from two sources: the first 160 participants of the ongoing ImmuneRACE study, and some 1,300 subjects contributed by 6 global collaborators. Nearly every sample came with metadata listing a de-identified subject ID, COVID-19 status, age in years and sex. The dataset comprised deeply sampled blood TCRbeta repertoires from subjects exposed to, actively infected with, or recovered from COVID-19. General study outcomes and caveats: Clinical and demographic metadata were provided uncurated, with the amount varying by source and participant.

Collaborating institutions collected whole blood in K2EDTA tubes following their own protocols. For TCRbeta analysis, collaborator samples were shipped as frozen whole blood, as isolated PBMCs, or as DNA extracted from either sample type. The immunoSEQ Assay, a bias-controlled multiplex PCR, was used to amplify TCRbeta CDR3 regions from genomic DNA. The original methods were these. Within the assay, amplification of reference gene primers was used to estimate how many nucleated cells each sample contained. Sequence reads were collapsed and filtered to measure the absolute abundance of every unique TCRbeta CDR3 rearrangement. For each sample, productive Simpson clonality was calculated by taking the square root of Simpson's diversity index across productive rearrangements. As stored in TCRdb, this immuneACCESS dataset retains in-frame rearrangements with V and J assigned. A fraction of the clones does not appear; measured against another copy, unresolved V genes explain less than half of the discrepancy, and the remainder lacks a known reason. That table is the source of V, J and clone size, and D and trimming were worked out from the DNA. The sample data list roughly 100,000 clones, and 80% to 90% of these were observed just once. The leading ten clones occupy around 3.4% of the sample.

The receptor comes from a woman aged 60 to 75 with acute or convalescent COVID-19. Sequenced input: peripheral blood.

The CDR3 reads as follows: CASSYYRELGTQYF. The nucleotide sequence is TGTGCCAGCAGTTATTACAGGGAACTGGGGACCCAGTACTTC. The chain couples TRBV6-9 to TRBJ2-5; perhaps TRBD1 is the D gene, with 6 bases matching. The germline V gene provides CDR1 MNHGY and CDR2 SVAAGI. Spanning cysteine to phenylalanine, the CDR3 consists of 14 amino acids. The sequence is cut down to CDR3 DNA, 42 bases in frame from base 1. Between the V and J ends, shortened by 1 base and 7 bases respectively, the junction contains 13 bases.